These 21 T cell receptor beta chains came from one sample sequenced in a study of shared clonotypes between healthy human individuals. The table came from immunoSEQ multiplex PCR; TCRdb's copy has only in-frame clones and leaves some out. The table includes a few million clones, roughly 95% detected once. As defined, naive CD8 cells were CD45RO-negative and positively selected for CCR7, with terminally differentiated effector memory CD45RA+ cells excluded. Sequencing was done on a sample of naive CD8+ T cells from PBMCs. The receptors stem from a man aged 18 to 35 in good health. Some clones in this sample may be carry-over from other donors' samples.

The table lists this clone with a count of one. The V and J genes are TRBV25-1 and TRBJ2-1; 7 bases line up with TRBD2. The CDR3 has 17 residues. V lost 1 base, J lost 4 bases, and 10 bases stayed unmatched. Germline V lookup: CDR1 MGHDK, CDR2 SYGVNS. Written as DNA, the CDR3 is TGTGCCAGCAGTGAATCGACCAGGACTAGAAGATACAATGAGCAGTTCTTC. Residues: CASSESTRTRRYNEQFF.

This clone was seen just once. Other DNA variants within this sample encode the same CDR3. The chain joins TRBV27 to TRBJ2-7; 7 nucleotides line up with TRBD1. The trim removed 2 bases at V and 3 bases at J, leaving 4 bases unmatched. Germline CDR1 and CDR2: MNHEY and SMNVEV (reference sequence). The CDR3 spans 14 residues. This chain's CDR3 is CASSLRDSRYEQYF. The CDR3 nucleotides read TGTGCCAGCAGTTTAAGGGACAGTCGCTACGAGCAGTACTTC.

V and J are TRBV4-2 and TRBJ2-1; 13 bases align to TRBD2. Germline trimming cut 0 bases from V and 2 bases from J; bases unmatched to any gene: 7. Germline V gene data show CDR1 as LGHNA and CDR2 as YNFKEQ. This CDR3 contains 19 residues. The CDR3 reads CASSQDRTSGRVAYNEQFF. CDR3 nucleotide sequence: TGTGCCAGCAGCCAAGATCGGACTAGCGGGAGAGTAGCCTACAATGAGCAGTTCTTC.

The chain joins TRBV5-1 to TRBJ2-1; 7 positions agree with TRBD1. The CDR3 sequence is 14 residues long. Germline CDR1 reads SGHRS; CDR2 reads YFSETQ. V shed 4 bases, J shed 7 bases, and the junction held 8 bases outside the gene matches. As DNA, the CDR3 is TGCGCCAGCAGCCTCCCGACAGGGAGAAATGAGCAGTTCTTC. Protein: CASSLPTGRNEQFF.

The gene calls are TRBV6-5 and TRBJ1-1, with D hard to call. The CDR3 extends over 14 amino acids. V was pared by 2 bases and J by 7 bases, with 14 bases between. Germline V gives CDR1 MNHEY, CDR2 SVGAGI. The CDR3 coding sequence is TGTGCCAGCAGTTACGTCGGGTCGGGCTTTGAAGCTTTCTTT. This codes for CASSYVGSGFEAFF.

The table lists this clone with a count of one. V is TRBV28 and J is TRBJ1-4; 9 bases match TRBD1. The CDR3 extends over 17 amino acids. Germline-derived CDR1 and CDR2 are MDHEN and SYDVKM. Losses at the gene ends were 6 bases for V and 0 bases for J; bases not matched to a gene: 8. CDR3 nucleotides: TGTGCCAGCAGGTCCGGGACAGGGTATGCAACTAATGAAAAACTGTTTTTT. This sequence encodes CASRSGTGYATNEKLFF.

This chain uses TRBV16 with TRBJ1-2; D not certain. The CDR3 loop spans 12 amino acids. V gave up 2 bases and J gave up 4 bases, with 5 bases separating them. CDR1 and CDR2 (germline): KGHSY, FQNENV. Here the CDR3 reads CASSQESYGYTF. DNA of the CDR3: TGTGCCAGCAGCCAAGAGTCCTATGGCTACACCTTC.

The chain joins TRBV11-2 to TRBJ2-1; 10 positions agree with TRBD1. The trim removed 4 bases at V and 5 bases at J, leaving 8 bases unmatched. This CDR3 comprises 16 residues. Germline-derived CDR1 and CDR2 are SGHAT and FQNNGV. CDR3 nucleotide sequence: TGTGCCAGCAGCTCACCCGGGACAGGGGACCACAATGAGCAGTTCTTC. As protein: CASSSPGTGDHNEQFF. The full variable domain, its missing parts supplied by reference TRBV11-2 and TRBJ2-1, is EAGVAQSPRYKIIEKRQSVAFWCNPISGHATLYWYQQILGQGPKLLIQFQNNGVVDDSQLPKDRFSAERLKGVDSTLKIQPAKLEDSAVYLCASSSPGTGDHNEQFFGPGTRLTVL.

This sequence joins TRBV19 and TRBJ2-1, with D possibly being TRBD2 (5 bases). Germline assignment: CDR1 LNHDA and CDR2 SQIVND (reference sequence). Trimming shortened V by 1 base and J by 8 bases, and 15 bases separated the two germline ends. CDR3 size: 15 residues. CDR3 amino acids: CASSIGLGRSDEQFF. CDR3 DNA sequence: TGTGCCAGTAGTATAGGTCTGGGCCGTAGCGATGAGCAGTTCTTC.

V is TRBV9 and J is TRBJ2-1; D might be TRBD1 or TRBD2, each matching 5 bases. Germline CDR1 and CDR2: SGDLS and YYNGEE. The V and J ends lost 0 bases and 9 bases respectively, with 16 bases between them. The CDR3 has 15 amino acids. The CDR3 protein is CASSVVDGGITEQFF. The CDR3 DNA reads TGTGCCAGCAGCGTAGTAGATGGGGGAATCACTGAGCAGTTCTTC.

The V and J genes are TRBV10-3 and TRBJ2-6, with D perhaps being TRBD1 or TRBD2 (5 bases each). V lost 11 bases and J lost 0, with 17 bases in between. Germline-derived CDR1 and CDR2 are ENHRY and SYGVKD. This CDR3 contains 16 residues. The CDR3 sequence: CAALGKGSSGANVLTF. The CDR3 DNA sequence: TGTGCCGCCCTGGGGAAGGGGAGCTCTGGGGCCAACGTCCTGACTTTC.

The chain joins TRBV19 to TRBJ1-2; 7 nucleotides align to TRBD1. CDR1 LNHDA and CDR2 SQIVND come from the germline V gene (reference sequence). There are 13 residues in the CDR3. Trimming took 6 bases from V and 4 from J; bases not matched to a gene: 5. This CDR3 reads CASRQGPPYGYTF. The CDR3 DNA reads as TGTGCCAGTAGACAGGGGCCACCCTATGGCTACACCTTC. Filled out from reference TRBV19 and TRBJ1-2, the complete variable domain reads DGGITQSPKYLFRKEGQNVTLSCEQNLNHDAMYWYRQDPGQGLRLIYYSQIVNDFQKGDIAEGYSVSREKKESFPLTVTSAQKNPTAFYLCASRQGPPYGYTFGSGTRLTVV.

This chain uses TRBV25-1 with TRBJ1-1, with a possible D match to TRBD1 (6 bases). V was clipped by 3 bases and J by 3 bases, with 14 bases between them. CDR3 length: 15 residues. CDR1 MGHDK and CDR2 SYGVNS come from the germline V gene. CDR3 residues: CASSDPQGGDTEAFF. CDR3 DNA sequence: TGTGCCAGCAGTGACCCACAGGGTGGGGACACTGAAGCTTTCTTT.

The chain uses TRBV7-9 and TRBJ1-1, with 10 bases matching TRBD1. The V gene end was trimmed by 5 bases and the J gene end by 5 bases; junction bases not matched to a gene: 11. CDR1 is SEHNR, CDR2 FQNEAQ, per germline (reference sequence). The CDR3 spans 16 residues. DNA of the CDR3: TGTGCCAGCAGCCCCCGTGACAGGGGGCCTCAAACTGAAGCTTTCTTT. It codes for CASSPRDRGPQTEAFF.

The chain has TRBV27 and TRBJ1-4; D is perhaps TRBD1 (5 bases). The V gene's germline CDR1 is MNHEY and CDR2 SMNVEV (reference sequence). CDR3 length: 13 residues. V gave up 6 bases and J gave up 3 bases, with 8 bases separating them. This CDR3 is CASRGTANEKLFF. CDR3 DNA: TGTGCCAGCAGGGGGACGGCTAATGAAAAACTGTTTTTT.

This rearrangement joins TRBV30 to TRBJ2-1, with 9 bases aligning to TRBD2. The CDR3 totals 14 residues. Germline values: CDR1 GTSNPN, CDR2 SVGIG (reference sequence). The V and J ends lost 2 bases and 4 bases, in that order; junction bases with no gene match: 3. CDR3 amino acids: CAWSSGRTYNEQFF. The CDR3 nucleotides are TGTGCCTGGAGTAGCGGGAGGACTTACAATGAGCAGTTCTTC.

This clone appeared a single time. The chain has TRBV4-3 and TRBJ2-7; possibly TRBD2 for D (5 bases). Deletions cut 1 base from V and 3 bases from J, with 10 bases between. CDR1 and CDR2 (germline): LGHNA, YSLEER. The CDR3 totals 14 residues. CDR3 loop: CASSQGTRSYEQYF. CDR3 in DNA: TGCGCCAGCAGCCAAGGGACTCGTAGCTACGAGCAGTACTTC.

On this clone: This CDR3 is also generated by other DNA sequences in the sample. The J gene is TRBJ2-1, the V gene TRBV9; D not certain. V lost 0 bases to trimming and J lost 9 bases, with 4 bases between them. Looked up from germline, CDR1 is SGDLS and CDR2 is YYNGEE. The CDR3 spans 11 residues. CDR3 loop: CASSVGLEQFF. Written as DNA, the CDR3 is TGTGCCAGCAGCGTAGGTCTTGAGCAGTTCTTC.

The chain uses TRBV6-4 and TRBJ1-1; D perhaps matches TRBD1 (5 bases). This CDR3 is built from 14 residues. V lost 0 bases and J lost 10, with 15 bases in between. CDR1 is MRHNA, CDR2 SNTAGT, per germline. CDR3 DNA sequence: TGTGCCAGCAGTGACTCCATACGGGGCAGGAGAGCTTTCTTT. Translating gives CASSDSIRGRRAFF.

Here the CDR3 reads CASSLTNYLPGRNYEQYF. In DNA form, the CDR3 reads TGCGCCAGCAGCCTGACAAATTACCTCCCGGGACGTAACTACGAGCAGTACTTC. The rearrangement links TRBV4-3 to TRBJ2-7; D possibly uses TRBD1 or TRBD2 (5 bases each). V lost 4 bases and J 3 bases, leaving 25 bases between the germline ends. This CDR3 has 18 residues. Germline V gives CDR1 LGHNA, CDR2 YSLEER.

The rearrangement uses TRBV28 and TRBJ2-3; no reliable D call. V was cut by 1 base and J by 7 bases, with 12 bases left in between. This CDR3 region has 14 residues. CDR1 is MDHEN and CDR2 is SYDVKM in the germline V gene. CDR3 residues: CASSLSLIGNTQYF. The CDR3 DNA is TGTGCCAGCAGTTTATCCCTCATAGGGAATACGCAGTATTTT.